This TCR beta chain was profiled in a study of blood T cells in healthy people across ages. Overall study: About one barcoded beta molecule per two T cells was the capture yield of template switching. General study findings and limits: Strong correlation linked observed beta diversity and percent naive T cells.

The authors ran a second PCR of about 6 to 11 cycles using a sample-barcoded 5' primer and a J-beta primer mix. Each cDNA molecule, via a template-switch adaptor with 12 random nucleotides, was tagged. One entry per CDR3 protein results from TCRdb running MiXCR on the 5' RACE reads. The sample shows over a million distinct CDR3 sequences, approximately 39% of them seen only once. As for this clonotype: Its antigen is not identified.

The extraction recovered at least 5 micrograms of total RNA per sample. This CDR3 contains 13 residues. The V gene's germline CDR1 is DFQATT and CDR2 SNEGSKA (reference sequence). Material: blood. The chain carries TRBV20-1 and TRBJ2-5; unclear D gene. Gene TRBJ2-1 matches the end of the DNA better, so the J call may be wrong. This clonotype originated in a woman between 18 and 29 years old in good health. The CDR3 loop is CSATSGHQETQFF. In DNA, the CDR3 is TGCAGTGCTACCTCCGGGCACCAAGAGACCCAGTTCTTC.